The rows below give T cell receptor beta chains drawn from one sample of a study of identical twins. TCRdb reanalysed the 5' RACE reads using MiXCR and keeps one entry per CDR3 protein. The sample lists fewer than 450,000 distinct CDR3 sequences, roughly 9% occurring once. Sequenced input: naive T cells sorted from blood. Receptors were obtained from a woman in her forties or fifties in good health. CDR3s include the opening cysteine and the closing phenylalanine or tryptophan. A D gene is named only where the DNA matches it firmly. Size is stated for part of the rows, as once, few or many counts, or as a class when the clone is expanded.

V	J	D	size	DNA	CDR3
TRBV10-3	TRBJ2-1	NA	many	TGTGCCATCAGTGAGTCGAAGAGCTCCTACAATGAGCAGTTCTTC	CAISESKSSYNEQFF
TRBV5-1	TRBJ2-1	TRBD2	many	TGCGCCAGCAGCGGGAGGACTAGCAGCTACAATGAGCAGTTCTTC	CASSGRTSSYNEQFF
TRBV5-5	TRBJ1-1	NA	NA	TGTGCCAGCAGCCCAAGGACCCTTATGAACACTGAAGCTTTCTTT	CASSPRTLMNTEAFF
TRBV5-6	TRBJ1-4	NA	few	TGTGCCAGCAGCTTGTGGGGGAGCGAAAAACTGTTTTTT	CASSLWGSEKLFF
TRBV3-1	TRBJ1-1	NA	NA	TGTGCCAGCAGCCAAGATCGGGTGGTCTCTGAAGCTTTCTTT	CASSQDRVVSEAFF
TRBV20-1	TRBJ2-1	TRBD2	NA	TGCAGTGCTAGAGGGTGGACTAGCGGGAGGGTAGGGTCTAATGAGCAGTTCTTC	CSARGWTSGRVGSNEQFF
TRBV5-1	TRBJ2-7	TRBD1	few	TGCGCCAGCAGCTTGGTGACAGGGGTATCCTACGAGCAGTACTTC	CASSLVTGVSYEQYF
TRBV7-9	TRBJ1-2	NA	few	TGTGCCAGCAGCTCCGGGGGAATCTATGGCTACACCTTC	CASSSGGIYGYTF
TRBV5-1	TRBJ1-1	NA	few	TGCGCCAGCAGCTCCCGGGGGGACACTGAAGCTTTCTTT	CASSSRGDTEAFF
TRBV19	TRBJ1-1	NA	NA	TGTGCCAGTAGTTTTGAAGGTTTGGGCACTGAAGCTTTCTTT	CASSFEGLGTEAFF
TRBV6-5	TRBJ2-5	TRBD1	NA	TGTGCCACAAAAACAGGGGTCGAGACCCAGTACTTC	CATKTGVETQYF
TRBV15	TRBJ2-7	NA	many	TGTGCCACCAGCAGAGGTGGAAGGTACGAGCAGTACTTC	CATSRGGRYEQYF
TRBV6-2/TRBV6-3	TRBJ1-1	TRBD1	few	TGTGCCAGCAGTAAAAACGCCGGGACAGGGGTACGGAACACTGAAGCTTTCTTT	CASSKNAGTGVRNTEAFF
TRBV5-1	TRBJ1-2	TRBD1	many	TGCGCCAGCAGCTTGGAGGGACAGGGTCGGGACTACACCTTC	CASSLEGQGRDYTF
TRBV2	TRBJ2-1	TRBD2	few	TGTGCCACGAGCGGGAGGGCCAGCAATGAGCAGTTCTTC	CATSGRASNEQFF
TRBV2	TRBJ2-3	NA	few	TGTGCCAGCAGAGGGTTCGGTGCGTACACAGATACGCAGTATTTT	CASRGFGAYTDTQYF
TRBV6-6	TRBJ1-5	NA	few	TGTGCCAGCAGTCTAAACAGGGCAAGGGATCAGCCCCAGCATTTT	CASSLNRARDQPQHF
TRBV10-3	TRBJ2-3	NA	few	TGTGCCATCAGTGAGTCGAAGGCAGGAGAGACGCAGTATTTT	CAISESKAGETQYF
TRBV5-1	TRBJ2-7	TRBD2	few	TGCGCCAGCAGCTTGGAGGGACTAGAAGGACGCGAGCAGTACTTC	CASSLEGLEGREQYF
TRBV6-2/TRBV6-3	TRBJ2-7	TRBD2	few	TGTGCCAGCAACCCAGCGGGAGCAGGGAGATACGAGCAGTACTTC	CASNPAGAGRYEQYF
TRBV27	TRBJ2-1	TRBD2	NA	TGTGCCAGCAGTCGGAGCCCCCGGACTAGCGGGACGAATGAGCAGTTCTTC	CASSRSPRTSGTNEQFF
TRBV10-3	TRBJ2-6	TRBD1	NA	TGTGCCTTGGGACAGGCCCTCTCTGGGGCCAACGTCCTGACTTTC	CALGQALSGANVLTF
TRBV2	TRBJ2-2	NA	NA	TGTGCCAGCAGTGCGGCCGGGTCCACCGGGGAGCTGTTTTTT	CASSAAGSTGELFF
TRBV2	TRBJ2-7	NA	NA	TGTGCCAGCAGTGAAGATTTAGCCCAGTACTTC	CASSEDLAQYF
TRBV5-1	TRBJ2-4	NA	many	TGCGCCAGCAGCTTCAAAAACATTCAGTACTTC	CASSFKNIQYF
TRBV5-1	TRBJ2-1	NA	many	TGCGCCAGCAGTCCGGGACTCTACAATGAGCAGTTCTTC	CASSPGLYNEQFF
TRBV4-2	TRBJ2-1	NA	NA	TGTGCCAGCAGACCGACTGACTCGCTAACCTACAATGAGCAGTTCTTC	CASRPTDSLTYNEQFF
TRBV20-1	TRBJ2-2	TRBD2	few	TGCAGTGCTACCATGACCGGGACTAGCGCCACCGGGGAGCTGTTTTTT	CSATMTGTSATGELFF
TRBV24-1	TRBJ2-3	NA	NA	TGTGCCACCAGTCCGAAGAGCGGAGCTAGCACAGATACGCAGTATTTT	CATSPKSGASTDTQYF
TRBV6-5	TRBJ2-1	TRBD2	many	TGTGCCAGCAGTTACCCGAGCGGGAGCCCAGATAATGAGCAGTTCTTC	CASSYPSGSPDNEQFF
TRBV5-1	TRBJ2-3	NA	NA	TGCGCCAGCAGCTTGGCCTTGGAGGGAGTAAAGTATTTT	CASSLALEGVKYF
TRBV19	TRBJ2-1	TRBD2	many	TGTGCCAGTAAGACCCCGACGGGGGGTGAGCAGTTCTTC	CASKTPTGGEQFF
TRBV29-1	TRBJ2-2	TRBD1	many	TGCAGCGTTGGAGGTTGGGACAGGGAAACGAACACCGGGGAGCTGTTTTTT	CSVGGWDRETNTGELFF
TRBV27	TRBJ1-4	NA	many	TGTGCCAGCACCCCTTTAGGCCGGACGGGGTTCGGAAAACTGTTTTTT	CASTPLGRTGFGKLFF
TRBV4-1	TRBJ2-7	TRBD2	many	TGCGCCAGCAGCCAAGCTACCGGGACTAGCGTAACCTACGAGCAGTACTTC	CASSQATGTSVTYEQYF
TRBV7-9	TRBJ2-4	TRBD2	NA	TGTGCCAGCAGCTCTAGCGGGAGGGGTGGCAAAAACATTCAGTACTTC	CASSSSGRGGKNIQYF
TRBV5-1	TRBJ2-1	TRBD2	many	TGCGCCAGCAGCTTGGGTCCTAGCGGCAATGAGCAGTTCTTC	CASSLGPSGNEQFF